This T cell receptor (beta chain) was retrieved from a study of CD8+ T cells in alopecia areata. General observations from the study: Both scalp clonality and the expanded CD8+ clones among the top 100 showed a significant decrease with tofacitinib.

This clone was observed a handful of times. The target antigen is unknown. V gave up 5 bases and J gave up 6 bases; unmatched junction bases: 6. The CDR3 spans 13 residues. Germline assignment: CDR1 GTSNPN and CDR2 SVGIG (reference sequence). Reverse transcription of extracted RNA yielded cDNA, which provided the sequencing template. Clones were sequenced by immunoSEQ multiplex PCR, and TCRdb holds only the in-frame ones, with some missing. The sample has about 200,000 clones, around 56% seen once. The treatment was: oral pan-JAK inhibitor, 5-10 mg twice daily. This specimen was CD4+ T cells sorted from blood, taken at week 4, from a patient treated with tofacitinib. The TCR originated in a human donor with alopecia areata. The chain recombines TRBV30 with TRBJ2-3; 9 bases fit TRBD2. DNA of the CDR3: TGTGCCTGGTGCCCTAGCGGGGTTGATACGCAGTATTTT. As protein: CAWCPSGVDTQYF.